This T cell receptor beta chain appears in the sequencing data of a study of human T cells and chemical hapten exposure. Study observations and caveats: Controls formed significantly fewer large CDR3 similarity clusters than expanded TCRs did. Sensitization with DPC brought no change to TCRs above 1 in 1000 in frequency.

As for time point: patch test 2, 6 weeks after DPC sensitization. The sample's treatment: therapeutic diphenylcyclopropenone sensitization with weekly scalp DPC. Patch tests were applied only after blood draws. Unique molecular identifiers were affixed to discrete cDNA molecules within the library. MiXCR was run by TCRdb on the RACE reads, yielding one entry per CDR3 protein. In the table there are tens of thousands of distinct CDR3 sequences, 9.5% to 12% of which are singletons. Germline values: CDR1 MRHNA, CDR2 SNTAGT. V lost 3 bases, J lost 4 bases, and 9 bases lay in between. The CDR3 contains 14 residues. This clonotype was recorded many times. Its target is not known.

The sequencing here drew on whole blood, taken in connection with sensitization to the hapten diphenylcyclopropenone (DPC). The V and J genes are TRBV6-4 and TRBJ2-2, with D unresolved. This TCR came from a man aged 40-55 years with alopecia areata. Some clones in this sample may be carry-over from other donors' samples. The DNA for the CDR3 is TGTGCCAGCAGTGATGACCCCGGCACCGGGGAGCTGTTTTTT. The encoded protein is CASSDDPGTGELFF.